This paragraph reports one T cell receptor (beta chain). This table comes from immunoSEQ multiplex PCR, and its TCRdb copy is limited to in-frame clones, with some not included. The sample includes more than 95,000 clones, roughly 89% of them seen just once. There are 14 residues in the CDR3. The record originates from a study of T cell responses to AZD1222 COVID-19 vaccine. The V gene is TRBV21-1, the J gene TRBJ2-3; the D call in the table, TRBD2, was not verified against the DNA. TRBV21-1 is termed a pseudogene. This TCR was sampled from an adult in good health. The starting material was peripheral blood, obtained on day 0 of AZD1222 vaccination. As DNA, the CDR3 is TGTGCCAGCAGCAAGGCAACACCCGCGGGTACGCAGTATTTT. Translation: CASSKATPAGTQYF.